The rows below give T cell receptor beta chains drawn from one sample of a study of blood T cell repertoires in COVID-19. The data were produced by immunoSEQ multiplex PCR, yet TCRdb's version contains in-frame clones alone and is incomplete. Found here are 250,000 to 300,000 clones, roughly nine tenths of them singletons; the top ten hold roughly 2.2%. The sample comprised peripheral blood. Source of these receptors: a man in his fifties with acute or convalescent COVID-19. The CDR3 runs from the conserved cysteine through the conserved F or W. Fields, in order: V gene, D gene, J gene, clone size, CDR3 protein, CDR3 DNA. The D gene is left open where the match is weak. Where a row states a size, it is once, few, many or the class of an expanded clone; other rows omit it.

>TRBV13|-|TRBJ1-6|-
CASSLARSSYNSPLHF
TGTGCCAGCAGCTTAGCGCGTAGCTCCTATAATTCACCCCTCCACTTT
>TRBV6-2/TRBV6-3|-|TRBJ1-2|-
CASSYRDSNYGYTF
TGTGCCAGCAGTTACAGAGATTCAAACTATGGCTACACCTTC
>TRBV10-3|-|TRBJ2-7|-
CAISETGPPGEQYF
TGTGCCATCAGTGAGACAGGCCCCCCGGGCGAGCAGTACTTC
>TRBV4-2|-|TRBJ1-5|-
CASSQASSNQPQHF
TGTGCCAGCAGCCAAGCCAGTAGCAATCAGCCCCAGCATTTT
>TRBV5-1|-|TRBJ1-1|-
CASKGGTEAFF
TGCGCCAGCAAGGGCGGGACTGAAGCTTTCTTT
>TRBV27|TRBD1|TRBJ1-3|-
CASSPTGSSGNTIYF
TGTGCCAGCAGTCCGACAGGGAGCTCTGGAAACACCATATATTTT
>TRBV12-3/TRBV12-4|-|TRBJ1-2|-
CASSFQGLYTF
TGTGCCAGCAGTTTCCAGGGACTCTACACCTTC
>TRBV10-3|-|TRBJ1-4|-
CAIGGEADEKLFF
TGTGCCATCGGTGGGGAAGCGGATGAAAAACTGTTTTTT
>TRBV6-5|-|TRBJ1-4|-
CAITQDGREKLFF
TGTGCCATAACACAGGACGGGAGGGAAAAACTGTTTTTT
>TRBV30|TRBD1|TRBJ2-1|-
CAWDPGTGNEQFF
TGTGCCTGGGATCCCGGGACAGGGAATGAGCAGTTCTTC
>TRBV18|-|TRBJ1-2|-
CASSPGQGGGYTF
TGTGCCAGCTCACCAGGGCAGGGTGGCGGCTACACCTTC
>TRBV5-1|TRBD1|TRBJ2-2|-
CASSPTGGGFGELFF
TGCGCCAGCAGCCCGACAGGGGGCGGGTTCGGGGAGCTGTTTTTT
>TRBV19|TRBD1|TRBJ1-1|-
CASNSGTGGNTEAFF
TGTGCCAGTAACTCCGGGACAGGGGGTAACACTGAAGCTTTCTTT
>TRBV19|TRBD1|TRBJ2-7|-
CASSMGTGTYEQYF
TGTGCCAGTAGTATGGGGACAGGAACCTACGAGCAGTACTTC
>TRBV7-8|TRBD2|TRBJ2-1|once
CASTQTSGGYNEQFF
TGTGCCAGCACCCAGACTAGCGGGGGTTACAATGAGCAGTTCTTC
>TRBV10-2|-|TRBJ2-7|-
CASSGAYEQYF
TGCGCCAGCAGTGGAGCCTACGAGCAGTACTTC
>TRBV24-1|-|TRBJ2-2|-
CATSQANTGELFF
TGTGCCACCAGCCAAGCCAACACCGGGGAGCTGTTTTTT
>TRBV6-2/TRBV6-3|-|TRBJ1-5|-
CASSIPLGQPQHF
TGTGCCAGCAGCATCCCGCTCGGTCAGCCCCAGCATTTT
>TRBV5-1|TRBD1|TRBJ1-5|-
CASSYTGGSQPQHF
TGCGCCAGCAGCTATACAGGGGGTAGTCAGCCCCAGCATTTT
>TRBV3-1/TRBV3-2|TRBD1|TRBJ1-2|-
CASSQGQGFGYTF
TGTGCCAGCAGCCAGGGACAGGGGTTCGGCTACACCTTC
>TRBV6-5|-|TRBJ1-2|few
CASHSRGRVNYGYTF
TGTGCCAGCCACTCCAGGGGCAGGGTTAACTATGGCTACACCTTC
>TRBV7-3|TRBD1|TRBJ2-1|-
CASSAGQGVNEQFF
TGTGCCAGCAGCGCCGGACAGGGGGTCAATGAGCAGTTCTTC
>TRBV5-6|TRBD1|TRBJ1-6|-
CASSFGTGASPLHF
TGTGCCAGCAGCTTCGGGACAGGGGCTTCACCCCTCCACTTT
>TRBV4-1|TRBD2|TRBJ2-3|few
CASSQGTNTDTQYF
TGCGCCAGCAGCCAGGGGACTAACACAGATACGCAGTATTTT
>TRBV9|-|TRBJ1-1|few
CASSVEAGGNEAFF
TGTGCCAGCAGCGTAGAAGCCGGGGGAAACGAAGCTTTCTTT
>TRBV2|TRBD2|TRBJ2-3|-
CASKQLAGLTDTQYF
TGTGCCAGCAAACAACTAGCGGGCCTCACAGATACGCAGTATTTT
>TRBV5-6|-|TRBJ1-2|-
CASSPRSERGYTF
TGTGCCAGCAGCCCCCGATCAGAACGTGGCTACACCTTC
>TRBV6-5|-|TRBJ1-2|-
CASRAPSRRPYGYTF
TGTGCCAGCAGAGCCCCGTCGCGGCGCCCATATGGCTACACCTTC
>TRBV14|-|TRBJ2-3|-
CASSQDPGLSRDTQYF
TGTGCCAGCAGCCAAGATCCAGGGCTTTCACGGGATACGCAGTATTTT
>TRBV19|TRBD1|TRBJ2-3|-
CASSIGTGSTDTQYF
TGTGCCAGTAGTATAGGGACAGGGAGCACAGATACGCAGTATTTT
>TRBV7-2|-|TRBJ2-2|-
CASSLTRSTGELFF
TGTGCCAGCAGCTTAACTAGGAGCACCGGGGAGCTGTTTTTT
>TRBV5-1|TRBD2|TRBJ2-3|-
CASSLGAGGSDTQYF
TGCGCCAGCAGCTTGGGAGCGGGGGGGTCGGATACGCAGTATTTT
>TRBV3-1/TRBV3-2|-|TRBJ1-5|-
CASSAVSNQPQHF
TGTGCCAGCTCTGCAGTTAGCAATCAGCCCCAGCATTTT
>TRBV7-8|-|TRBJ1-6|-
CASSWISRTQGNSPLHF
TGTGCCAGCAGCTGGATTAGCCGAACCCAGGGGAATTCACCCCTCCACTTT
>TRBV10-1|TRBD2|TRBJ2-1|-
CASSDGRGYNEQFF
TGCGCCAGCAGTGATGGGCGGGGGTACAATGAACAGTTCTTC
>TRBV6-2/TRBV6-3|TRBD1|TRBJ1-1|few
CASSPWTGGWGMNTEAFF
TGTGCCAGCAGCCCTTGGACAGGGGGCTGGGGGATGAACACTGAAGCTTTCTTT
>TRBV5-8|TRBD1|TRBJ2-6|-
CARRTGPLWGANVLTF
TGTGCCAGGAGGACAGGTCCCCTTTGGGGGGCCAACGTCCTGACTTTC
>TRBV5-1|TRBD2|TRBJ2-7|-
CASSEGLAVNEQYF
TGCGCCAGCAGCGAGGGACTAGCGGTCAACGAGCAGTACTTC
>TRBV5-1|-|TRBJ2-1|-
CASTPEGANEQFF
TGCGCCAGCACCCCCGAGGGAGCAAATGAGCAGTTCTTC
>TRBV3-1/TRBV3-2|-|TRBJ1-4|-
CASSQGASEKLFF
TGTGCCAGCAGCCAAGGGGCTTCTGAAAAACTGTTTTTT
>TRBV7-3|-|TRBJ1-2|-
CASSLRGGANYGYTF
TGTGCCAGCAGCTTAAGGGGGGGCGCCAACTATGGCTACACCTTC
>TRBV5-4|TRBD1|TRBJ1-2|-
CASSLPGGLGDGYTF
TGTGCCAGCAGCCTTCCAGGGGGACTGGGCGATGGCTACACCTTC
>TRBV9|-|TRBJ2-6|once
CASSRVSKDSHRGANVLTF
TGTGCCAGCAGCCGCGTAAGTAAGGACAGCCATCGTGGGGCCAACGTCCTGACTTTC